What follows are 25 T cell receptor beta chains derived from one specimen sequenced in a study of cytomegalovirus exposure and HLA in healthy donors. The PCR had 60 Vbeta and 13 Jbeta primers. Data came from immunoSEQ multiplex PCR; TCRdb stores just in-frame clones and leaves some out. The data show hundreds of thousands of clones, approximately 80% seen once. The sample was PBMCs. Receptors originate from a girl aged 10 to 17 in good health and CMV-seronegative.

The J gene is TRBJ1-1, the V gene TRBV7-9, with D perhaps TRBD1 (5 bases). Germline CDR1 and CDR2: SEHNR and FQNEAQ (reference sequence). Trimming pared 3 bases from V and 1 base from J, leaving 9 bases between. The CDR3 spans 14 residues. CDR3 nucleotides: TGTGCCAGCAGCTTTCAGGGATCGAACACTGAAGCTTTCTTT. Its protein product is CASSFQGSNTEAFF.

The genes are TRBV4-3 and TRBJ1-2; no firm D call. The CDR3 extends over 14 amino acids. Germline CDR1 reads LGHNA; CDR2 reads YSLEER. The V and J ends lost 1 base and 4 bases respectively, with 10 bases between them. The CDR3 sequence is CASSQGPGLYGYTF. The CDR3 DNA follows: TGCGCCAGCAGCCAAGGCCCAGGACTCTATGGCTACACCTTC.

The CDR3 is CASSPREGYTF. CDR3 in DNA: TGTGCCAGTAGTCCCAGGGAAGGCTACACCTTC. V usage is TRBV19 and J usage is TRBJ1-2; D perhaps matches TRBD1 (5 bases). CDR3 size: 11 residues. Trimming removed 5 bases from V and 8 bases from J, with 9 bases in between. CDR1 and CDR2 (germline): LNHDA, SQIVND (reference sequence).

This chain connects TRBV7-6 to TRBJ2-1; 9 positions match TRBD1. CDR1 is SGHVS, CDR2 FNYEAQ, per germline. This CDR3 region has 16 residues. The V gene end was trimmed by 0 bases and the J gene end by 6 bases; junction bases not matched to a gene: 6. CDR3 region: CASSLARDRVLNEQFF. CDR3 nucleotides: TGTGCCAGCAGCTTAGCCCGGGACAGGGTCCTCAATGAGCAGTTCTTC.

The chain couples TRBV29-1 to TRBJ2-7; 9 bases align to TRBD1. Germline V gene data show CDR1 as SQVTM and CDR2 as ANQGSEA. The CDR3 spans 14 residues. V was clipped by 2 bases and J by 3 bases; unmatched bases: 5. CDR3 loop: CSVESDRGIYEQYF. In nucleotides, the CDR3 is TGCAGCGTTGAATCGGACAGGGGAATCTACGAGCAGTACTTC.

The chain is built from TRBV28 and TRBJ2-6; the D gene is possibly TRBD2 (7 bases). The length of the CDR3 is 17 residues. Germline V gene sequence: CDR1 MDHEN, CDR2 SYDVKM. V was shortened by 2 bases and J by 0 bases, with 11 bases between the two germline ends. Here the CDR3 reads CASSLGGALSGANVLTF. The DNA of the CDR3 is TGTGCCAGCAGTTTAGGGGGGGCCCTCTCTGGGGCCAACGTCCTGACTTTC.

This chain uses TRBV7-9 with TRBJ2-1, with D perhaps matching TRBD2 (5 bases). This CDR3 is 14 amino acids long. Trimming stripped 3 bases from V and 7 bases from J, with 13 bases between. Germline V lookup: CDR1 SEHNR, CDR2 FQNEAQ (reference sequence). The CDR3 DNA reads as TGTGCCAGCAGCTTGAGCGGACGGAAGAATGAGCAGTTCTTC. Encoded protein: CASSLSGRKNEQFF.

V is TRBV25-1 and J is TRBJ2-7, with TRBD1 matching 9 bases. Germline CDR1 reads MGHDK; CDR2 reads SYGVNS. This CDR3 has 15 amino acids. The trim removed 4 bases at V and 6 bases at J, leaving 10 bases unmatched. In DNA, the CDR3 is TGTGCCAGCAGTGGGCCCGGGACAGGGAAGTTCGAGCAGTACTTC. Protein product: CASSGPGTGKFEQYF.

CDR3 protein: CASRQDIGTGNTIYF. The CDR3, as DNA: TGTGCCAGTAGACAAGACATCGGGACTGGAAACACCATATATTTT. V gene TRBV19 combines with J gene TRBJ1-3; no firm D call. Trimming took 6 bases from V and 2 from J, leaving 14 bases between them. There are 15 residues in the CDR3. Germline CDR1 reads LNHDA; CDR2 reads SQIVND (reference sequence).

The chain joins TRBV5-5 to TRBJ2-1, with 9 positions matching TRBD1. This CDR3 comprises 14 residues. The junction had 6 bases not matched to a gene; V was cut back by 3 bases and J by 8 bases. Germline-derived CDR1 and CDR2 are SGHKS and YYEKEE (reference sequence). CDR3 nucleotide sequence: TGTGCCAGCAGCTACCGGACAGGGGTCGATGAGCAGTTCTTC. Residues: CASSYRTGVDEQFF.

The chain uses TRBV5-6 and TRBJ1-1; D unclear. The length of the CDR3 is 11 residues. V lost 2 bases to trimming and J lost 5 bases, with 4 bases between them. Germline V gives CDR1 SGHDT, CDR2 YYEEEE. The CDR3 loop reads CASSFRTEAFF. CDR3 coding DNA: TGTGCCAGCAGCTTCAGGACTGAAGCTTTCTTT.

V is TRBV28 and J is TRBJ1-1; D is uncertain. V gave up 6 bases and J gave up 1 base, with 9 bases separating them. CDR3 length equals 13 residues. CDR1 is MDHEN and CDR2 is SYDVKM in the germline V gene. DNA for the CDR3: TGTGCCAGCAGCCCTCGACAGAACACTGAAGCTTTCTTT. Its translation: CASSPRQNTEAFF.

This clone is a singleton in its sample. CDR3 sequence reads: CASSPQKYEQYF. CDR3 nucleotide sequence: TGTGCCAGCAGCCCCCAGAAGTACGAGCAGTACTTC. The rearrangement uses TRBV7-2 and TRBJ2-7, with D unresolved. CDR1 is SGHTA and CDR2 is FQGNSA in the germline V gene. The V and J ends lost 5 bases and 4 bases respectively, with 9 bases between them. This CDR3 is 12 amino acids long.

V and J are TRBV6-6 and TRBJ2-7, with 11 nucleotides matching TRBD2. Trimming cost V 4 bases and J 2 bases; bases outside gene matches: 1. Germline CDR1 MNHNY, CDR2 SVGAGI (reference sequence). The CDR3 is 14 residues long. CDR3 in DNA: TGTGCCAGCAGTTTAGCGGGGGGGACCTACGAGCAGTACTTC. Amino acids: CASSLAGGTYEQYF.

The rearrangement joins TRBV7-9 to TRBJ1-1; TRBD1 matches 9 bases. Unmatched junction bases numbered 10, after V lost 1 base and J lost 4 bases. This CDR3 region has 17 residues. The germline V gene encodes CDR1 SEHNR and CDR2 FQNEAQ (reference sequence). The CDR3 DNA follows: TGTGCCAGCAGCTTAGGTCGGGTGGGACAGGGAGGCACTGAAGCTTTCTTT. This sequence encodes CASSLGRVGQGGTEAFF. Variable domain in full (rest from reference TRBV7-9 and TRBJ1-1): DTGVSQNPRHKITKRGQNVTFRCDPISEHNRLYWYRQTLGQGPEFLTYFQNEAQLEKSRLLSDRFSAERPKGSFSTLEIQRTEQGDSAMYLCASSLGRVGQGGTEAFFGQGTRLTVV.

CDR3 sequence: CASRPLSWGTTNTGELFF. As DNA, the CDR3 is TGTGCCAGTAGACCCCTTTCCTGGGGGACAACCAACACCGGGGAGCTGTTTTTT. The gene calls are TRBV19 and TRBJ2-2; D is possibly TRBD1 (6 bases). The V gene lost 6 bases and the J gene lost 2 bases, with 22 bases spanning the gap. The germline V gene has CDR1 LNHDA and CDR2 SQIVND (reference sequence). The CDR3 has 18 residues.

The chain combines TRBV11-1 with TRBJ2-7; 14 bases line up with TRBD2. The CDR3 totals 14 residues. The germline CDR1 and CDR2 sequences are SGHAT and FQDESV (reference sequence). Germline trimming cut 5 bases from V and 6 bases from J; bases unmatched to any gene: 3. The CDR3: CASSRLAGGSEQYF. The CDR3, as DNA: TGTGCCAGCAGCCGACTAGCGGGAGGGTCCGAGCAGTACTTC.

In nucleotides, the CDR3 is TGTGCCAGCAGTGAAGCGCTTACTAGCGGGGGCTACTCCTTCCAAGAGACCCAGTACTTC. It encodes CASSEALTSGGYSFQETQYF. The chain employs TRBV6-1 and TRBJ2-5, with 11 bases lining up with TRBD2. The CDR3 runs 20 residues. CDR1 is MNHNS and CDR2 is SASEGT in the germline V gene. Unmatched junction bases numbered 13, after V lost 0 bases and J lost 1 base.

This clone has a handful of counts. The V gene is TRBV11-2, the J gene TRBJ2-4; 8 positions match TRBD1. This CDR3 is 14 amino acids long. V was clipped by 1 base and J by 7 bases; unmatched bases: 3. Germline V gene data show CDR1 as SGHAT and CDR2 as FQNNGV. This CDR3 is CASSLGDRRNIQYF. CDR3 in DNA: TGTGCCAGCAGCTTAGGGGACAGGAGGAACATTCAGTACTTC.

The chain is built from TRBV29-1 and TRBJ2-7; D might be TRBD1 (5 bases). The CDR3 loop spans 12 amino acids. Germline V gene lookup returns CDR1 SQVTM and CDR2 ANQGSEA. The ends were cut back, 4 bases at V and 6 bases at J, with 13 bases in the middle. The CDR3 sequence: CSVVPRDSEQYF. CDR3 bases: TGCAGCGTTGTTCCCAGGGATAGCGAGCAGTACTTC.

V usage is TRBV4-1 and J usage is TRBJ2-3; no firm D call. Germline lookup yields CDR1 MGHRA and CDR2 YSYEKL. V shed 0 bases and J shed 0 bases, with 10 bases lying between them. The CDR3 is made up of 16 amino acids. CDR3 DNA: TGCGCCAGCAGCCAAGAGGTAGCAGCTAGCACAGATACGCAGTATTTT. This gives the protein CASSQEVAASTDTQYF.

CDR3 amino acids: CASSPRGNTEAFF. DNA for the CDR3: TGTGCCAGCAGCCCCCGGGGGAACACTGAAGCTTTCTTT. The chain couples TRBV7-9 to TRBJ1-1, with no clear D. Trimming shortened V by 5 bases and J by 1 base, and 8 bases separated the two germline ends. Germline V CDR1 and CDR2: SEHNR, FQNEAQ (reference sequence). This CDR3 has 13 residues.

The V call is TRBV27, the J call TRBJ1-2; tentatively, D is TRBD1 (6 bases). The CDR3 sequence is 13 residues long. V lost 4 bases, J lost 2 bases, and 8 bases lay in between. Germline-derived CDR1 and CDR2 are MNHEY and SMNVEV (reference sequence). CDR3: CASSSQGNYGYTF. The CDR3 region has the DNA TGTGCCAGCAGTTCGCAGGGGAACTATGGCTACACCTTC.

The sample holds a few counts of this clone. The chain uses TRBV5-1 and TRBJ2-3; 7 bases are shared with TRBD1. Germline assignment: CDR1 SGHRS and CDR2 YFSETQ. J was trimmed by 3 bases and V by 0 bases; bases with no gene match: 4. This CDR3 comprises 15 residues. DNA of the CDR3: TGCGCCAGCAGCTTGGGGGGCAGGGGGACAGATACGCAGTATTTT. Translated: CASSLGGRGTDTQYF.

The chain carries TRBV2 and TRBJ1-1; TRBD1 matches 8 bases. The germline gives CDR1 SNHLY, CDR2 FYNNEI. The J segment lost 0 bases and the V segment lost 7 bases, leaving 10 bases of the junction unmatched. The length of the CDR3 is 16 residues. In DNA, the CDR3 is TGTGCCAGCACCCCTAGACAGGGGACTATGAACACTGAAGCTTTCTTT. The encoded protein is CASTPRQGTMNTEAFF.